Below, one TCR beta chain is given with its context. These data come from a study of blood T cell repertoires in COVID-19. About the research overall: Samples representing acute and convalescent COVID-19 were sourced from the United States, Italy and Spain. Sources were T cells, B-cell-depleted T cells, or PBMCs; the material itself was cDNA or gDNA.

Germline values: CDR1 LNHDA, CDR2 SQIVND (reference sequence). V lost 4 bases, J lost 1 base, and 10 bases lay in between. CDR3 length equals 14 residues. In the source study's methods: Using reference gene primer amplification, nucleated cell counts were estimated. Some clones are missing from TCRdb's copy, which holds only in-frame ones; the method was immunoSEQ multiplex PCR. The V and J calls and the clone size are those of that table, but D and trimming were determined from the DNA. The sample records 110,000 or so clones, approximately 90% being singletons. V and J are TRBV19 and TRBJ2-5; tentative D call: TRBD1 (5 bases). The material sequenced was peripheral blood. The sequence derives from a woman in her forties or fifties with acute or convalescent COVID-19. CDR3 sequence: CASSSARAQETQYF. As DNA, the CDR3 is TGTGCCAGTAGTAGTGCCAGGGCCCAAGAGACCCAGTACTTC.